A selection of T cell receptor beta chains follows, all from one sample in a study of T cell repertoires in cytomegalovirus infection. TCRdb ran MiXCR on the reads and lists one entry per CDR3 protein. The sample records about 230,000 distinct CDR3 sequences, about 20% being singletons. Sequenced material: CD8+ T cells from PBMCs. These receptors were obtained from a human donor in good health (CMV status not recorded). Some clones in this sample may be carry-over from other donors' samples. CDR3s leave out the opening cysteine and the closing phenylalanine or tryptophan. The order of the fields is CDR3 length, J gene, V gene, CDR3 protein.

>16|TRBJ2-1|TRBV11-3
ASSLESSRGGSYNEQF
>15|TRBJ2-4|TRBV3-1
ASSQDPRLLAKNIQY
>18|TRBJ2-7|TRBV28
ASSFVSWSSGSSGSYEQY
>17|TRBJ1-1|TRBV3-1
ASSQDLQFRDSMNTEAF
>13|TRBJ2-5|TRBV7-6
ASSLAGDFEEIQY
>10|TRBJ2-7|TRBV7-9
ASSSGDRIDY
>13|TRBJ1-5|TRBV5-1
ASSRTGDLNQPQH
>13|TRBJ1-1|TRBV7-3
ASSPLGTGNTEAF
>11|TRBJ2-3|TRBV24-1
ATSVSYTDTQY
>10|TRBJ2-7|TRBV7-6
ASSLDTYEQY
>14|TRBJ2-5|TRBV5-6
ASSAGTSGGQETQY
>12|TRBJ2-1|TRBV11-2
ASRPYGPYNEQF
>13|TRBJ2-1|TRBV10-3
AISDWGQGLNEQF
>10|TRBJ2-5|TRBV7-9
ASSSPQETQY
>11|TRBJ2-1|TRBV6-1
ASRGILYNEQF
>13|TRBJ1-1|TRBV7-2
ASSRSRNSNTEAF
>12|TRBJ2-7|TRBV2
ASSDGSVSDEQY
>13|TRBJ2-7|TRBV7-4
ASSRGQGAWDEQY
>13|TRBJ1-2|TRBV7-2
ASSLGTGTLGGYT
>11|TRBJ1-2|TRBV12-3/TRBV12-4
ASSTGINYGYT
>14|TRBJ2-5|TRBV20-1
SATSSLATSGETQY
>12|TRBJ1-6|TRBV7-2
ASSFPPLGSPLH
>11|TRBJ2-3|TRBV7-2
ASSPWVTDTQY
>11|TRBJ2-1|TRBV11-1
ASSPAGGSEQF
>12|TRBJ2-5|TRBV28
TSSSNLHQETQY
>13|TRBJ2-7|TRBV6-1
ASSEYGPGSYEQY
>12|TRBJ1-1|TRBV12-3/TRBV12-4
ASSFGTGFTEAF
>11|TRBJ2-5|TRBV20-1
SARGGNQETQY
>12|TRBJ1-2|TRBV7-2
ASSPSDGYYGYT
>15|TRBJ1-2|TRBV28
ASSFVRALQTGYGYT
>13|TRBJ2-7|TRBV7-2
ASSGGTGSYYEQY
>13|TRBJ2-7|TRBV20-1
SAILAGGVTYEQY
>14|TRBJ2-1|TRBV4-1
ASSQGDGGFYNEQF
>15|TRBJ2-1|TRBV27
ASSSSPAGGSYNEQL
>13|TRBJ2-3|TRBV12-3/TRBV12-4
ASSFGGLVTDTQY
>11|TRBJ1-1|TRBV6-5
ASSPYVDTEAF
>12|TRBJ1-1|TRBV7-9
ASSPPDRGGEAF
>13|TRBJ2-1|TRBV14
ASSPLSGAQLVQF
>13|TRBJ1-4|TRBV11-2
ASSASRGRREKLF
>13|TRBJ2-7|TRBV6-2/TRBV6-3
ASSYSLASPYEQY
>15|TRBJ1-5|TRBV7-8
ASSLDLDGYSNQPQH
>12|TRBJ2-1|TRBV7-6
ASSTGSWGNEQF
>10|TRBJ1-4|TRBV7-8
TSSLYNEKLF
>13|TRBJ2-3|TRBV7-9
ASSFLGGDTDTQY
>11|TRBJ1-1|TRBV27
ATQLGVSTEAF
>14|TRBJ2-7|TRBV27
ASSSPRIGGIYEQY
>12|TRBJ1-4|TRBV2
ASSEKLSIEKLF
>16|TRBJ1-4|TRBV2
ASSEISLMAVLNEKLF
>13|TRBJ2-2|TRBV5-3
ASTETGDGTGELF
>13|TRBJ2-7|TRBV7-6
ASSFLAGRVYEQY
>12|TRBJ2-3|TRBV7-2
AVSSGGLTDTQY
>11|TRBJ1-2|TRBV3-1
ASSPRTGGGYT